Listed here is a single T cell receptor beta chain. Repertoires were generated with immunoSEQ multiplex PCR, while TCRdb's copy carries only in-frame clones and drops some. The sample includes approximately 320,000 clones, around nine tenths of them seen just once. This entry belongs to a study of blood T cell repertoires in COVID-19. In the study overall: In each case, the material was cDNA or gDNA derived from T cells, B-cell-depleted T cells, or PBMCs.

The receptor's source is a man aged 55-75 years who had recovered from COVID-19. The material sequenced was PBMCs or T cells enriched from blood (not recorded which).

The CDR3 DNA reads as TGTGCCAGCAGCTTAGCGGGGCGGGAGAGTGGCTACGAGCAGTACTTC. Protein sequence: CASSLAGRESGYEQYF. The chain uses TRBV7-2 and TRBJ2-7, with 7 bases lining up with TRBD2. This CDR3 has 16 residues. With 0 bases clipped from V and 3 bases from J, the junction kept 8 bases outside the gene matches. CDR1 SGHTA and CDR2 FQGNSA come from the germline V gene.